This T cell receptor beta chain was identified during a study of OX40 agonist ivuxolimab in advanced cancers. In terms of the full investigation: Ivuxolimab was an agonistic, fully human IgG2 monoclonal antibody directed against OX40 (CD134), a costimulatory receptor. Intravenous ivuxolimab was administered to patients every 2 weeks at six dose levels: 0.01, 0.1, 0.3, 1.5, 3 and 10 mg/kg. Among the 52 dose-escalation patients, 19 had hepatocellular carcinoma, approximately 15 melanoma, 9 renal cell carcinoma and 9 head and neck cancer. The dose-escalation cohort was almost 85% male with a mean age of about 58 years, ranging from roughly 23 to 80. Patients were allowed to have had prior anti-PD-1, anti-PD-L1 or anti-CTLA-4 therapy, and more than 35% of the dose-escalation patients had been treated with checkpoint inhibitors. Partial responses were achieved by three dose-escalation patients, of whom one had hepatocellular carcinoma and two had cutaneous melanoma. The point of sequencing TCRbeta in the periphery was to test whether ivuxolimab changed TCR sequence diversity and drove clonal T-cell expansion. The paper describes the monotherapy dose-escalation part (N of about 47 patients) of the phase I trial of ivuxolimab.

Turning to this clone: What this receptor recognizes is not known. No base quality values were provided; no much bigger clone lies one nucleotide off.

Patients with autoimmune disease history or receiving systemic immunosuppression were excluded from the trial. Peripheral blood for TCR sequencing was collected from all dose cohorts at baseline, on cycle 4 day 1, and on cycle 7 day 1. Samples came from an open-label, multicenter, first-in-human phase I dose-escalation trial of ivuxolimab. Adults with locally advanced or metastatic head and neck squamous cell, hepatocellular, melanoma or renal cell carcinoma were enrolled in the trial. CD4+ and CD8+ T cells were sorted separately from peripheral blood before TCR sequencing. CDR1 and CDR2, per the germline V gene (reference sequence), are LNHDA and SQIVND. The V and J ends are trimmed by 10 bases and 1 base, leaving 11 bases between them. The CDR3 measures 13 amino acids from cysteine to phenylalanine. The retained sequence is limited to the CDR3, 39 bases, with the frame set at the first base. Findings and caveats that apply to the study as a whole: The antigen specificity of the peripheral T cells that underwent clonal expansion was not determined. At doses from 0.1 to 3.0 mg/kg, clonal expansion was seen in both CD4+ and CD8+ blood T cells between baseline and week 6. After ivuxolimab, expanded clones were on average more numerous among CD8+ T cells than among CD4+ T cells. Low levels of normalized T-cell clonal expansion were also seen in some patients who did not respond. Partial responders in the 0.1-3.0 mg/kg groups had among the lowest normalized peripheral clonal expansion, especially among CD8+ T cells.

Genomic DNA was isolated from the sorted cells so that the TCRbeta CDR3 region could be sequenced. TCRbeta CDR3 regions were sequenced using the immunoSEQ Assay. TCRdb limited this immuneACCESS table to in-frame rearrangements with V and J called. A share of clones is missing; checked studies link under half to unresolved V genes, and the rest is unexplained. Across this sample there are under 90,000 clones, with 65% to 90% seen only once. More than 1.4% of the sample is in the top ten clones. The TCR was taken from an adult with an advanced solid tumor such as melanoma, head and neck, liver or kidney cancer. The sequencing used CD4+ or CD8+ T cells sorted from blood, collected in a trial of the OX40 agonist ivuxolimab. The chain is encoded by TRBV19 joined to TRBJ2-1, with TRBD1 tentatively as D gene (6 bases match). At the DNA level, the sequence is TGTGCCACCCCCCAGGGGTCCTACAATGAGCAGTTCTTC. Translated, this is CATPQGSYNEQFF.